This T cell receptor beta chain is drawn from a study of blood T cells in healthy people across ages. This CDR3 spans 14 amino acids. Per germline, CDR1 MNHNS and CDR2 SASEGT. With respect to this clonotype: Germline is not matched at one junction end, which may reflect a read error.

Sample-barcoded 5' priming and a J-beta primer mix drove a second PCR of roughly 7 to 11 cycles. The template-switch adaptor, which had 12 random nucleotides, put a tag on each cDNA molecule. TCRdb re-derived calls from the 5' RACE reads in MiXCR, one entry per CDR3 protein. The top ten clones hold 7.9% of a sample with over a million distinct CDR3 sequences, around two fifths of them seen once. Each donor supplied roughly 10 milliliters of peripheral blood. Per-sample PBMC isolation yielded at least 6.5 million cells. This sequence joins TRBV6-1 and TRBJ1-5; 8 bases agree with TRBD1. The material sequenced was blood. This receptor was identified in a woman aged 18-29 years in good health. In DNA form, the CDR3 reads TGTGCCAGCAGGGAAGGACAGGGTTATCAGCCCCAGCATTTT. The encoded protein is CASREGQGYQPQHF.